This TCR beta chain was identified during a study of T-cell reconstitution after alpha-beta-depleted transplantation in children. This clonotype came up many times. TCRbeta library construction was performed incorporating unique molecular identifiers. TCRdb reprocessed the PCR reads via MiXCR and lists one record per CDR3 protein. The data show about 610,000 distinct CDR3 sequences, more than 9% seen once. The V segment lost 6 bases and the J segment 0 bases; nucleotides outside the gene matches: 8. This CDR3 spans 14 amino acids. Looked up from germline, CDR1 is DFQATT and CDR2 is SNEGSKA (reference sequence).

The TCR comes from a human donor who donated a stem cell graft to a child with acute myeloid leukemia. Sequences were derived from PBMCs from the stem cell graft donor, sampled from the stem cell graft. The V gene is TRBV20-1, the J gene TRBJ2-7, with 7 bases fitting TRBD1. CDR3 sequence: CSAGRDSNSYEQYF. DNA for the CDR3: TGCAGTGCCGGCCGGGACAGCAACTCCTACGAGCAGTACTTC.